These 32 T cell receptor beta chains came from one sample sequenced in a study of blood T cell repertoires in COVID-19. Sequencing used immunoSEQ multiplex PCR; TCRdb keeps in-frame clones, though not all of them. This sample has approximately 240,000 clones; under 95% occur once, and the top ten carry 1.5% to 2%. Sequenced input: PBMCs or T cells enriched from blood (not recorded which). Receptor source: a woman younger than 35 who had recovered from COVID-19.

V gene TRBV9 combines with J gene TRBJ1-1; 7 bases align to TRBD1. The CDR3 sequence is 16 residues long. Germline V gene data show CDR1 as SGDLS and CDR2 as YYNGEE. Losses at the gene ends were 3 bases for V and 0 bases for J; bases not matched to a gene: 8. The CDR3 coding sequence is TGTGCCAGCAGCGCAGCCCCGACAGGGCTGAACACTGAAGCTTTCTTT. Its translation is CASSAAPTGLNTEAFF.

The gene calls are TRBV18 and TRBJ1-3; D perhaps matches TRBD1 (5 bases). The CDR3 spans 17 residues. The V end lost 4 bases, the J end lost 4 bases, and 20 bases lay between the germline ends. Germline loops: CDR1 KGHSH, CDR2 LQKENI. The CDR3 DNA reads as TGTGCCAGCTCACTTTTCTCGGGACTCAGAGGAGGAAACACCATATATTTT. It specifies CASSLFSGLRGGNTIYF.

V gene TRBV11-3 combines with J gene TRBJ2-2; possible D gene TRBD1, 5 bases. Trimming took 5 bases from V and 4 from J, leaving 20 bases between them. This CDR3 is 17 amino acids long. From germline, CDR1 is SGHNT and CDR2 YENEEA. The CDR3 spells CASSRDQLGRGTGELFF. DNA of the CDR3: TGTGCCAGCAGCAGGGATCAGTTGGGGCGTGGCACCGGGGAGCTGTTTTTT.

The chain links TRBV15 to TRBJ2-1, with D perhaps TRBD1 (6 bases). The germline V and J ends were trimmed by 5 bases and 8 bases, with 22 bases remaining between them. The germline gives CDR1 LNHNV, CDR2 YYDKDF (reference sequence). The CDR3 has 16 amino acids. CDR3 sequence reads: CATSVGRGGDGDEQFF. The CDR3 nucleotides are TGTGCCACCAGCGTAGGGCGAGGGGGAGATGGGGATGAGCAGTTCTTC.

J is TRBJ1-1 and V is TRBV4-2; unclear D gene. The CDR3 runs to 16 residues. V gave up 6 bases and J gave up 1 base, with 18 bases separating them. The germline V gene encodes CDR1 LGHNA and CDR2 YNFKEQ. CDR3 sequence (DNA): TGTGCCAGCAGTCTCTTGGGAGATGAGCCGAACACTGAAGCTTTCTTT. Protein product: CASSLLGDEPNTEAFF.

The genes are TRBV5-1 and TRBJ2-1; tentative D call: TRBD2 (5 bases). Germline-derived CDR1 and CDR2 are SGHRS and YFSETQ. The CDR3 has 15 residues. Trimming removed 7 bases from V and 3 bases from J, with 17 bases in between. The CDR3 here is CASAPLGSVYNEQFF. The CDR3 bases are TGCGCCAGCGCCCCGTTGGGGAGTGTCTACAATGAGCAGTTCTTC. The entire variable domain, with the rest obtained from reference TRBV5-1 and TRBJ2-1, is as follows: KAGVTQTPRYLIKTRGQQVTLSCSPISGHRSVSWYQQTPGQGLQFLFEYFSETQRNKGNFPGRFSGRQFSNSRSEMNVSTLELGDSALYLCASAPLGSVYNEQFFGPGTRLTVL.

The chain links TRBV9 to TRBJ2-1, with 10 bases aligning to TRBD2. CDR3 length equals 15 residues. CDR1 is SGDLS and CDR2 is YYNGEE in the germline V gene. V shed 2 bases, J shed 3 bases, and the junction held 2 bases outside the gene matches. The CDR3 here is CASSVTSGYYNEQFF. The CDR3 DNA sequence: TGTGCCAGCAGCGTGACTAGCGGGTACTACAATGAGCAGTTCTTC. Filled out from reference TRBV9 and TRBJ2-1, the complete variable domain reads DSGVTQTPKHLITATGQRVTLRCSPRSGDLSVYWYQQSLDQGLQFLIQYYNGEERAKGNILERFSAQQFPDLHSELNLSSLELGDSALYFCASSVTSGYYNEQFFGPGTRLTVL.

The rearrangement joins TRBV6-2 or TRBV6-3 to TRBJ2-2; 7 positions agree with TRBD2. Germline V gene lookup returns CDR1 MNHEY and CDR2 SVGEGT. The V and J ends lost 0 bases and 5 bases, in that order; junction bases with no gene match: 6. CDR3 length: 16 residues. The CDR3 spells CASSYSGGILTGELFF. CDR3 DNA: TGTGCCAGCAGTTACTCGGGAGGGATACTGACCGGGGAGCTGTTTTTT.

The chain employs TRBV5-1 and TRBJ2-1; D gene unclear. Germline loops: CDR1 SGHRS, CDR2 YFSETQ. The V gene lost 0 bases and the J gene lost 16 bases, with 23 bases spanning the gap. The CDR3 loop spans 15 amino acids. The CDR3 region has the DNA TGCGCCAGCAGCTTGGAAGGAGAAGCCTCACCGTCGGGTTTCTTC. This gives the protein CASSLEGEASPSGFF.

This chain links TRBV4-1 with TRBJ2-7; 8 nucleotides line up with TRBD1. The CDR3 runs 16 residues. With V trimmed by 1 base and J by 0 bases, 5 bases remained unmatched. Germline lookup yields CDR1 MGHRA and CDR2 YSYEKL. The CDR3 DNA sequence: TGCGCCAGCAGCCAAGGAGACAGGGGATACTCCTACGAGCAGTACTTC. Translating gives CASSQGDRGYSYEQYF.

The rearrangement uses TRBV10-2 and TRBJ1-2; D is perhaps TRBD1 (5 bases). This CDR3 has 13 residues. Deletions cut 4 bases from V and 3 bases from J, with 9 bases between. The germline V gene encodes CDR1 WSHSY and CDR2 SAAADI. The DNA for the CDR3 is TGCGCCAGCAGTGTGCAGGGCGACTATGGCTACACCTTC. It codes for CASSVQGDYGYTF.

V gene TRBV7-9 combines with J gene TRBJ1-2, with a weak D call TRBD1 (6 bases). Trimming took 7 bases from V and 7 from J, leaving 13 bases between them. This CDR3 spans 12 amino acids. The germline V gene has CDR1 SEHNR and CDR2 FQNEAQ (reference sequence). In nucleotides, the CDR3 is TGTGCCAGCACGACAGGAATGTCTGGCTACACCTTC. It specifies CASTTGMSGYTF.

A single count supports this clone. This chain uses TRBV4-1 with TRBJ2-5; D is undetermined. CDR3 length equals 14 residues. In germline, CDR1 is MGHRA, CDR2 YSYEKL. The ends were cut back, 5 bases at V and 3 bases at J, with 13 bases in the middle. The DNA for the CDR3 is TGCGCCAGCAGCACCCAGATGTTTGAAGAGACCCAGTACTTC. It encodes CASSTQMFEETQYF.

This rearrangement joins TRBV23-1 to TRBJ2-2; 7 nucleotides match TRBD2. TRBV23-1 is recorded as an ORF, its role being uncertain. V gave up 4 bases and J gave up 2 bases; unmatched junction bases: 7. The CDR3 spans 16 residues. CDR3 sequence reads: CASSRGGVLNTGELFF. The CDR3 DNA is TGCGCCAGCAGTCGGGGAGGGGTTCTCAACACCGGGGAGCTGTTTTTT.

The CDR3 is CASSLGRRGRTDTQYF. CDR3 DNA: TGTGCCAGCAGCTTAGGCCGGAGGGGTCGCACAGATACGCAGTATTTT. The rearrangement uses TRBV11-3 and TRBJ2-3; D is possibly TRBD2 (6 bases). Germline V lookup: CDR1 SGHNT, CDR2 YENEEA. V was pared by 1 base and J by 1 base, with 12 bases between. This CDR3 has 16 amino acids.

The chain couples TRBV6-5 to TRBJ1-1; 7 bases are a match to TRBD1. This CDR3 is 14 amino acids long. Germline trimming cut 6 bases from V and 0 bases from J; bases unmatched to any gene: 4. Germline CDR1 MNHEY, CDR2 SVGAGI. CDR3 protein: CASSRGTVNTEAFF. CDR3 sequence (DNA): TGTGCCAGCAGCCGAGGGACAGTGAACACTGAAGCTTTCTTT.

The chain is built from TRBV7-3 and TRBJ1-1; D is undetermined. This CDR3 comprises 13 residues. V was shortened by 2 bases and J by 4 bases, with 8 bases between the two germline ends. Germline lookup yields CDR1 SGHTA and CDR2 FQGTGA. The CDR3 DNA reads TGTGCCAGCAGCTTAGGGGAGGTCACTGAAGCTTTCTTT. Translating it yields CASSLGEVTEAFF.

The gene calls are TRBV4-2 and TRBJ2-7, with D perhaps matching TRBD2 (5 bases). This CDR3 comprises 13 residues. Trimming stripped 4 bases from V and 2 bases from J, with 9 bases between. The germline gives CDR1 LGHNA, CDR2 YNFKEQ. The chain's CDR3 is CASSREGTYEQYF. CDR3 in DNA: TGTGCCAGCAGCCGCGAGGGTACCTACGAGCAGTACTTC.

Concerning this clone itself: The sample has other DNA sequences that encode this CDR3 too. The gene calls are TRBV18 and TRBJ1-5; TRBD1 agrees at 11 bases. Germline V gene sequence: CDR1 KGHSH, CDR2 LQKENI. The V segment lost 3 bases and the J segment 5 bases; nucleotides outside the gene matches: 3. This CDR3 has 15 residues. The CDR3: CASSPGTGGDQPQHF. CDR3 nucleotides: TGTGCCAGCTCACCCGGGACAGGGGGGGATCAGCCCCAGCATTTT. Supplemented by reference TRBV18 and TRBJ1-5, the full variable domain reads NAGVMQNPRHLVRRRGQEARLRCSPMKGHSHVYWYRQLPEEGLKFMVYLQKENIIDESGMPKERFSAEFPKEGPSILRIQQVVRGDSAAYFCASSPGTGGDQPQHFGDGTRLSIL.

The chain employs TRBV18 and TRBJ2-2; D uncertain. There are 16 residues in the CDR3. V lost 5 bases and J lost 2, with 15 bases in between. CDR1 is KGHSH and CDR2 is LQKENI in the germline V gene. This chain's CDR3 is CASSSPRSHNTGELFF. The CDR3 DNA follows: TGTGCCAGCTCATCCCCTAGGTCCCATAACACCGGGGAGCTGTTTTTT.

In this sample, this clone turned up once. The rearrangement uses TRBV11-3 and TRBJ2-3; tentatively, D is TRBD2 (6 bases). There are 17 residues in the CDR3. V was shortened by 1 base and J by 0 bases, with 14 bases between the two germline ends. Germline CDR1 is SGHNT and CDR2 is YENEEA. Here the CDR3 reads CASSLVTSMISTDTQYF. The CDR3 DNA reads TGTGCCAGCAGCTTAGTCACTAGCATGATAAGCACAGATACGCAGTATTTT. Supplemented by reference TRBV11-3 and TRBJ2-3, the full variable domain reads EAGVVQSPRYKIIEKKQPVAFWCNPISGHNTLYWYLQNLGQGPELLIRYENEEAVDDSQLPKDRFSAERLKGVDSTLKIQPAELGDSAVYLCASSLVTSMISTDTQYFGPGTRLTVL.

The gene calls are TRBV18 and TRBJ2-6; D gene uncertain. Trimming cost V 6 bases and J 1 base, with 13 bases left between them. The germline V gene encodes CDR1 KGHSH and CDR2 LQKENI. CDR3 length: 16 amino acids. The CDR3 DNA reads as TGTGCCAGCTCCTCTGTCCTTTCGTCTGGGGCCAACGTCCTGACTTTC. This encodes CASSSVLSSGANVLTF. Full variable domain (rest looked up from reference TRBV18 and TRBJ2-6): NAGVMQNPRHLVRRRGQEARLRCSPMKGHSHVYWYRQLPEEGLKFMVYLQKENIIDESGMPKERFSAEFPKEGPSILRIQQVVRGDSAAYFCASSSVLSSGANVLTFGAGSRLTVL.

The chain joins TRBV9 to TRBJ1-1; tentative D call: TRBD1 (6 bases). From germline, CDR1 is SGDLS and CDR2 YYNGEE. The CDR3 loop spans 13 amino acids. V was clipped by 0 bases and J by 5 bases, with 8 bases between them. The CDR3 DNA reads TGTGCCAGCAGCGTAGCGCAGGGGACTGAAGCTTTCTTT. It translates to CASSVAQGTEAFF.

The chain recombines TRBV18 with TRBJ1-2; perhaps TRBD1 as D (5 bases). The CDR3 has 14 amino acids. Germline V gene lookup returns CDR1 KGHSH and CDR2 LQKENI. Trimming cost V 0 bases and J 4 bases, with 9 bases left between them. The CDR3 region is CASSPPSRAYGYTF. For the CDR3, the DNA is TGTGCCAGCTCACCACCATCCAGGGCCTATGGCTACACCTTC.

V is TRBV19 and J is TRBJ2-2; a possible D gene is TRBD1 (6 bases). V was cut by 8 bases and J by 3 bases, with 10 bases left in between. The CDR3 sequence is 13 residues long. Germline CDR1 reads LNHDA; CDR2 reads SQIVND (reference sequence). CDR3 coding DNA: TGTGCCAGTCGACAGGTTCACACCGGGGAGCTGTTTTTT. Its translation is CASRQVHTGELFF.

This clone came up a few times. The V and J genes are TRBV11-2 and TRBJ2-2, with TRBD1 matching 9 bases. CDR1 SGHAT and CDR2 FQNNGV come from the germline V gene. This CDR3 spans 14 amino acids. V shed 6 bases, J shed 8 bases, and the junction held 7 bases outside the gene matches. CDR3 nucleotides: TGTGCCAGCAGAACCGGGACAGGGTTTGGGGAGCTGTTTTTT. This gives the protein CASRTGTGFGELFF.

The CDR3 nucleotides are TGTGCCAGCAGTCGGGATTCGGATACGCAGTATTTT. Amino acids: CASSRDSDTQYF. V usage is TRBV25-1 and J usage is TRBJ2-3, with D possibly being TRBD2 (5 bases). Germline values: CDR1 MGHDK, CDR2 SYGVNS. The V end lost 5 bases, the J end lost 6 bases, and 9 bases lay between the germline ends. The CDR3 totals 12 residues.

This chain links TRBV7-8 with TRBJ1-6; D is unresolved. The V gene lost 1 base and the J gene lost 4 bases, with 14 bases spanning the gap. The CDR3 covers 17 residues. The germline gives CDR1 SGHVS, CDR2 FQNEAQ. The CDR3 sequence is CASSLEMRTGYNSPLHF. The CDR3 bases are TGTGCCAGCAGCTTAGAGATGAGGACGGGGTATAATTCACCCCTCCACTTT.

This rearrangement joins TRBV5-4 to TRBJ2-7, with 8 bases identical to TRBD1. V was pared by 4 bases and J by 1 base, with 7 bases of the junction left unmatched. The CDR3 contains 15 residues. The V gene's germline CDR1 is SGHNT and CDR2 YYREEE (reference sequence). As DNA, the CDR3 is TGTGCCAGCAGCCTACCGGGACAGGCGTCCTACGAGCAGTACTTC. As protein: CASSLPGQASYEQYF.

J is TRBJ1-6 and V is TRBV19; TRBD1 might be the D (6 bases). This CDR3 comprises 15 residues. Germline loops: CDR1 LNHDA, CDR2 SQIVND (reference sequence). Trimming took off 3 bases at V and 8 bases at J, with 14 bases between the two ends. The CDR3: CASSIRLGADSPLHF. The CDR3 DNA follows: TGTGCCAGTAGTATTAGGTTGGGGGCGGATTCACCCCTCCACTTT.

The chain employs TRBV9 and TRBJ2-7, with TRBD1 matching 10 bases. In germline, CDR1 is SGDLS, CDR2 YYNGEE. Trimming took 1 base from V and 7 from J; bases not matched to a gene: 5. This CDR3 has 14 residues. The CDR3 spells CASSVSGTGDEQYF. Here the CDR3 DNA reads TGTGCCAGCAGCGTATCCGGGACAGGGGATGAGCAGTACTTC.

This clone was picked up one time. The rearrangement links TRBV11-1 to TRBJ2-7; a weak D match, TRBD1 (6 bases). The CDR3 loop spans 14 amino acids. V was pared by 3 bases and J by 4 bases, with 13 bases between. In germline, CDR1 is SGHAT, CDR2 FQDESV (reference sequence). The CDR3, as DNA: TGTGCCAGCAGCTTCGAGACAGGACCTTACGAGCAGTACTTC. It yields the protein CASSFETGPYEQYF.